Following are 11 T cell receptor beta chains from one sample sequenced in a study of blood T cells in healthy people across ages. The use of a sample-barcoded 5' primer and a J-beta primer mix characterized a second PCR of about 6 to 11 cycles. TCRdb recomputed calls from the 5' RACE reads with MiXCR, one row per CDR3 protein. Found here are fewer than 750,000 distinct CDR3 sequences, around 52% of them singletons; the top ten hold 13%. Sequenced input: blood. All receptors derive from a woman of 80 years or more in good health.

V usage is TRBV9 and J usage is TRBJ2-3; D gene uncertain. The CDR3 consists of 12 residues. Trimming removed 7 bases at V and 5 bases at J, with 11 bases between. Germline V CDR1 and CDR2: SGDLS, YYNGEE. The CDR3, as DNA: TGTGCCAGCGCCTTAGCAGGAGATACGCAGTATTTT. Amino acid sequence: CASALAGDTQYF.

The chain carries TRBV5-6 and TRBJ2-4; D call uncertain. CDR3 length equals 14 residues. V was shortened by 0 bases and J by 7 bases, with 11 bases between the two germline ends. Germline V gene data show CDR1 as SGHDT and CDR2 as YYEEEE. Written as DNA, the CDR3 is TGTGCCAGCAGCTTGGAGGTGTCGTGGAACATTCAGTACTTC. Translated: CASSLEVSWNIQYF.

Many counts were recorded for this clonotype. The CDR3 protein is CASSYWGEPYEQYF. The CDR3 DNA reads as TGTGCCAGCAGTTACTGGGGGGAGCCCTACGAGCAGTACTTC. The rearrangement links TRBV6-2 or TRBV6-3 to TRBJ2-7, with D maybe TRBD2 (6 bases). Looked up from germline, CDR1 is MNHEY and CDR2 is SVGEGT. The V and J ends lost 1 base and 2 bases respectively, with 9 bases between them. The CDR3 length is 14 residues.

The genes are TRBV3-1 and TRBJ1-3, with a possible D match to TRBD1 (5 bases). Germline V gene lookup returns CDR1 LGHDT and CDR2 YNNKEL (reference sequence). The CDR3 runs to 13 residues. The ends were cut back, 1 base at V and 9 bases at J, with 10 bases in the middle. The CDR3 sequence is CASSQAGTRTIYF. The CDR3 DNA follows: TGTGCCAGCAGCCAAGCTGGGACGCGCACCATATATTTT.

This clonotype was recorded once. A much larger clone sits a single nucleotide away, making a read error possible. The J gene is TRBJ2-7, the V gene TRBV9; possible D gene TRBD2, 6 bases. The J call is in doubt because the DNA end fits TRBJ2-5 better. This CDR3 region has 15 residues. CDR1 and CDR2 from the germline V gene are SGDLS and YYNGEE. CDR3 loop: CAGSLGGIGGETQYF. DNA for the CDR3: TGTGCCGGCAGCCTTGGCGGGATTGGTGGGGAGACCCAGTACTTC.

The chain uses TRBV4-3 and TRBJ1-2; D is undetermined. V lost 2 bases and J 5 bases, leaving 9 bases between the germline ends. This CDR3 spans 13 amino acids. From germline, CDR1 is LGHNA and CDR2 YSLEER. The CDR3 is CASSQLSGYGYTF. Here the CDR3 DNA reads TGCGCCAGCAGCCAACTCTCCGGGTATGGCTACACCTTC.

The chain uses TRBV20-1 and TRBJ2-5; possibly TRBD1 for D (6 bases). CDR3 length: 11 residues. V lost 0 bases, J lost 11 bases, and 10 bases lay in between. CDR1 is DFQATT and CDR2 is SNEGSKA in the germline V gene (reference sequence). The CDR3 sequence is CSARDPGQQYF. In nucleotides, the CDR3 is TGCAGTGCTAGAGATCCCGGACAGCAGTACTTC.

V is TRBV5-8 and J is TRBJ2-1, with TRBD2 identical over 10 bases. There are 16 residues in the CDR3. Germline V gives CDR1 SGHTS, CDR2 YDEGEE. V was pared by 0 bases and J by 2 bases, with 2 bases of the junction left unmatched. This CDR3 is CASSLGTSGAYNEQFF. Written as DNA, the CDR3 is TGTGCCAGCAGCTTGGGTACTAGCGGGGCCTACAATGAGCAGTTCTTC.

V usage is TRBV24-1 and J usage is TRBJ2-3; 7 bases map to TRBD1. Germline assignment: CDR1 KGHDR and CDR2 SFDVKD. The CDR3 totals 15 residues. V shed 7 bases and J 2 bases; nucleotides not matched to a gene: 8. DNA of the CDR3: TGTGCCACCAGCCTACCCGGACAGGTCACAGATACGCAGTATTTT. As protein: CATSLPGQVTDTQYF.

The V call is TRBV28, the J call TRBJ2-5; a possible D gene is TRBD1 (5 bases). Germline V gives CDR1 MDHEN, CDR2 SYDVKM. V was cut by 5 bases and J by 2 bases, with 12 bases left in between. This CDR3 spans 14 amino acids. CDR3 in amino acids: CASSVQGWQETQYF. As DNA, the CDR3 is TGTGCCAGCAGTGTCCAGGGATGGCAAGAGACCCAGTACTTC. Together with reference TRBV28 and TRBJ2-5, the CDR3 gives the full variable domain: DVKVTQSSRYLVKRTGEKVFLECVQDMDHENMFWYRQDPGLGLRLIYFSYDVKMKEKGDIPEGYSVSREKKERFSLILESASTNQTSMYLCASSVQGWQETQYFGPGTRLLVL.

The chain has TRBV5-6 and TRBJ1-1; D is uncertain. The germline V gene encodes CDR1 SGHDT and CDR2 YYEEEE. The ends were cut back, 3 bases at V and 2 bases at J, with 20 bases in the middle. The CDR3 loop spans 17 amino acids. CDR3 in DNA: TGTGCCAGCAGCTCCCTCAACCGGGATATAACTAACACTGAAGCTTTCTTT. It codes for CASSSLNRDITNTEAFF.